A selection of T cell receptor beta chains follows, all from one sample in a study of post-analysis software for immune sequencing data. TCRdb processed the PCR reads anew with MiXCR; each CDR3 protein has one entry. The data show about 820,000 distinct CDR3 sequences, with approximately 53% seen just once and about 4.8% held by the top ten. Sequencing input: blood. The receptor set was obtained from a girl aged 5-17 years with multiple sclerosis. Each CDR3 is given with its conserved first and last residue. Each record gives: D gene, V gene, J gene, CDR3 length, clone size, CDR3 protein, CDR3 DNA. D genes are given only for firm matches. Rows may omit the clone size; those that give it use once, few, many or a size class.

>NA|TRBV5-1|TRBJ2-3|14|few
CASSRGASTDTQYF
TGCGCCAGCAGCCGGGGGGCTAGCACAGATACGCAGTATTTT
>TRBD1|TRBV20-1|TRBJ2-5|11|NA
CSTSRGETQYF
TGCAGCACCTCCAGGGGGGAGACCCAGTACTTC
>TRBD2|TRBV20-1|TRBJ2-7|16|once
CSARGFGREASYEQYF
TGCAGTGCTAGAGGATTTGGGCGGGAGGCCTCCTACGAGCAGTACTTC
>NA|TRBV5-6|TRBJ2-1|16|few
CASSVRPSVRPGEQFF
TGTGCCAGCAGCGTAAGACCGAGTGTACGACCGGGTGAGCAGTTCTTC
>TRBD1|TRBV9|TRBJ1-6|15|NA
CASSTGDIPNSPLHF
TGTGCCAGCAGCACAGGGGATATCCCTAATTCACCCCTCCACTTT
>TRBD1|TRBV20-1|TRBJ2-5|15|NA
CSALGQAGLGETQYF
TGCAGTGCCCTCGGACAGGCTGGCTTAGGAGAGACCCAGTACTTC
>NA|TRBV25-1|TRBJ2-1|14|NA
CASSELGAGNERFF
TGTGCCAGCAGTGAATTGGGTGCAGGCAATGAGCGGTTCTTC
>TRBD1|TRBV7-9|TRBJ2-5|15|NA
CASSRTGQDRETQYF
TGTGCCAGCAGCCGGACGGGACAGGACCGAGAGACCCAGTACTTC
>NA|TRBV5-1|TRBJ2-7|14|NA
CASSLEGGHYEQYF
TGCGCCAGCAGCTTGGAAGGGGGGCACTACGAGCAGTACTTC
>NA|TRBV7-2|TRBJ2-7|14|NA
CASSPSLAKYEQYF
TGTGCCAGCAGCCCCAGCCTAGCGAAATACGAGCAGTACTTC
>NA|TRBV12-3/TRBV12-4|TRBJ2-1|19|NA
CASSPLVGAASGLGNEQFF
TGTGCCAGCAGTCCCCTCGTGGGGGCGGCTAGCGGTCTGGGAAATGAGCAGTTCTTC
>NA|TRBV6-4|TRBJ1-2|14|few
CASSDSDVPTGYTF
TGTGCCAGCAGTGACTCGGACGTACCCACTGGCTACACCTTC
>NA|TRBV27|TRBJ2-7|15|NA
CASSSSRAGEVEQYF
TGTGCCAGCAGTTCTTCCAGGGCAGGGGAGGTCGAGCAGTACTTC
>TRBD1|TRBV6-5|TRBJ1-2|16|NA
CASSWTGGAPNYGYTF
TGTGCCAGCAGTTGGACAGGGGGCGCCCCAAACTATGGCTACACCTTC
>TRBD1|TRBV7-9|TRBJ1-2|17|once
CASSLRLSPTGNYGYTF
TGTGCCAGCAGCTTAAGGTTGTCCCCGACAGGGAACTATGGCTACACCTTC
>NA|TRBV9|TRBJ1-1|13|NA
CASSVSLVGVAFF
TGTGCCAGCAGCGTAAGTCTTGTGGGGGTAGCTTTCTTT
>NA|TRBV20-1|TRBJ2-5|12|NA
CSASRTQETQYF
TGCAGTGCTAGTAGGACCCAAGAGACCCAGTACTTC
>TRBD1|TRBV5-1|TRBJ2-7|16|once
CASSKFVDRGQNEQYF
TGCGCCAGCAGCAAGTTCGTGGACAGGGGGCAAAACGAGCAGTACTTC
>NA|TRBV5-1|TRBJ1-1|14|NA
CASATVPGNTEAFF
TGCGCCAGCGCAACAGTGCCGGGGAACACTGAAGCTTTCTTT
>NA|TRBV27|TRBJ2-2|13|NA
CASSLGNTGELFF
TGTGCCAGCAGTTTAGGGAACACCGGGGAGCTGTTTTTT